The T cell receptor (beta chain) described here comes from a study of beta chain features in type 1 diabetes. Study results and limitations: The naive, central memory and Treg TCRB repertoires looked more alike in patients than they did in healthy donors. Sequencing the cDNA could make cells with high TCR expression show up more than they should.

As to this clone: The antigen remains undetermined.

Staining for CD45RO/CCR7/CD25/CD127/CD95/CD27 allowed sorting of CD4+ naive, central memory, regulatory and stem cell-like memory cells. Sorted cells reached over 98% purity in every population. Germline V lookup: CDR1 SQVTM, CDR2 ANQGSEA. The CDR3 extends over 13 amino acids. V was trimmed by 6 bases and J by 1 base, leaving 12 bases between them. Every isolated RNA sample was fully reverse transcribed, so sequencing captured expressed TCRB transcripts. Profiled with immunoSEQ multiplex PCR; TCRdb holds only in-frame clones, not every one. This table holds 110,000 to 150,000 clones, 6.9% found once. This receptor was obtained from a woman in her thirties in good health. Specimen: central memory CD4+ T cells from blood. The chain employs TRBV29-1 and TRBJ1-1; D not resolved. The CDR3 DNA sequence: TGCAGCGTCGTCCGAGCCGGGAACACTGAAGCTTTCTTT. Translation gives CSVVRAGNTEAFF.